This TCR beta chain was recovered during a study of T cell clones after liver transplantation. The overall study: A pre-transplant mixed lymphocyte reaction with TCRbeta sequencing defined graft-donor-reactive clones followed in post-transplant blood. Standard immunosuppression, with no induction, continued until 12-24 months after transplant. Draws occurred before transplant, before withdrawal, and after complete or failed withdrawal.

Germline V lookup: CDR1 MNHNY, CDR2 SVGAGI (reference sequence). CDR3 length: 15 residues. V lost 6 bases, J lost 5 bases, and 8 bases stayed unmatched. TCRdb's copy holds only in-frame clones and misses some; the assay was immunoSEQ multiplex PCR. The sample has under 20,000 clones; 75% to 90% are singletons. The TCR comes from a human patient who received a liver transplant. Some T cells may trace back to the graft donor. The source material was CD8+ T cells from blood, sampled approximately 3.5 years after liver transplant. The rearrangement uses TRBV6-6 and TRBJ2-5; 11 positions match TRBD1. The CDR3 DNA is TGTGCCAGCAGATACGGACAGGGGGCTTATGAGACCCAGTACTTC. Its protein is CASRYGQGAYETQYF.